This T cell receptor (beta chain) is from a study of identical twins. MiXCR, applied by TCRdb to the 5' RACE reads, yields one record per CDR3 protein. Here the sample spans about 240,000 distinct CDR3 sequences, 8% to 11% being singletons. Only a few counts were recorded for this clonotype. This CDR3 has 15 amino acids. The V end lost 4 bases, the J end lost 1 base, and 11 bases lay between the germline ends. The chain links TRBV12-3 or TRBV12-4 to TRBJ1-3; D gene ambiguous. The sequenced material came from memory T cells sorted from blood. The receptor was isolated from a man between 45 and 60 years old in good health. CDR3 protein: CASSSHSGSGNTIYF. For the CDR3, the DNA is TGTGCCAGCAGTTCCCATTCCGGGTCTGGAAACACCATATATTTT.